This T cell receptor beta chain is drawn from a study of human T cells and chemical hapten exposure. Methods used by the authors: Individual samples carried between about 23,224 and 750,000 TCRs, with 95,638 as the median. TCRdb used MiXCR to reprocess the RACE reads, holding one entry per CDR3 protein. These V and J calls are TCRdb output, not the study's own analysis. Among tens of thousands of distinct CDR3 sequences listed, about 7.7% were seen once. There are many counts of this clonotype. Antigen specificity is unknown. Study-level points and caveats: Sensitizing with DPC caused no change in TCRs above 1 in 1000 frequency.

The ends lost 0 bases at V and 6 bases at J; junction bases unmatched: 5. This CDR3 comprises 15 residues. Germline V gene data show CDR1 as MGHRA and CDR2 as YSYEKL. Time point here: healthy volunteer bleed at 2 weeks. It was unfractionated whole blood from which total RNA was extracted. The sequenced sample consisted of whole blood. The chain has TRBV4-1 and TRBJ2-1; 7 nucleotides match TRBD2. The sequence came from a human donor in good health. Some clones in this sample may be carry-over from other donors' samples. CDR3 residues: CASSQEGAGINEQFF. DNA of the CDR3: TGCGCCAGCAGCCAAGAGGGAGCGGGAATCAATGAGCAGTTCTTC.